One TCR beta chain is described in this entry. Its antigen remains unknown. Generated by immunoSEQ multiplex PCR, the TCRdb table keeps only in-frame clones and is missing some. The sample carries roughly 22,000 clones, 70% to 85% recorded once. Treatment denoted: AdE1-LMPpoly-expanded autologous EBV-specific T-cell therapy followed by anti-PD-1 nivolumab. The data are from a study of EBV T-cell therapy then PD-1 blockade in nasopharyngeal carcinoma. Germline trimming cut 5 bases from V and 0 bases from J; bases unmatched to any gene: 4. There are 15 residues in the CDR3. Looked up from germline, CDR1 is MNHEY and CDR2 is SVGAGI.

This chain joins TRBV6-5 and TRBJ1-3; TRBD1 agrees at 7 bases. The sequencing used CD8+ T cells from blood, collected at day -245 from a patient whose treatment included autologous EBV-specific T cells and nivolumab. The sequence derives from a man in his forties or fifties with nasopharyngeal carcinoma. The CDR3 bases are TGTGCCAGCAGTCCTACAGGGGACTCTGGAAACACCATATATTTT. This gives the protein CASSPTGDSGNTIYF.